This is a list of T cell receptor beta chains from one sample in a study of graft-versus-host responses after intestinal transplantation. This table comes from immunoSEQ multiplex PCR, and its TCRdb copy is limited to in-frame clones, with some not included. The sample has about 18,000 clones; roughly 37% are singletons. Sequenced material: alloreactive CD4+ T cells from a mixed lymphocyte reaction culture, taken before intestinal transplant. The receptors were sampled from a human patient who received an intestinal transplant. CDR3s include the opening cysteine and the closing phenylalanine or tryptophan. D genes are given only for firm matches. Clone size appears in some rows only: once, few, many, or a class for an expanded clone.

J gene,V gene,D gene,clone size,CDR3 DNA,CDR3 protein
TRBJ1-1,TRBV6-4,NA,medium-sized,TGTGCCAGCCTCTCCCCCAGGGGTGCAGCTTTCTTT,CASLSPRGAAFF
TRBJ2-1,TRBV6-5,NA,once,TGTGCCAGCAGTCCTAGGGGGAGGGGCTACAATGAGCAGTTCTTC,CASSPRGRGYNEQFF
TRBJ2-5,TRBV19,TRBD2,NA,TGTGCCAGTAGTATAGCTAGCGGGGGGAAAAGGTACTTC,CASSIASGGKRYF
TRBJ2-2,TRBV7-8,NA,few,TGTGCCAGCAGCTTTAATGCGGGGGAGCTGTTTTTT,CASSFNAGELFF
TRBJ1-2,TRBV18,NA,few,TGTGCCAGCTCACCACGATCGGGGGCGACAGCTAACTATGGCTACACCTTC,CASSPRSGATANYGYTF
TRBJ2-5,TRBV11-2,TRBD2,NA,TGTGCCAGCAGCCTTTCCGGGACTAGGGCGAGCCCCCAGTACTTC,CASSLSGTRASPQYF
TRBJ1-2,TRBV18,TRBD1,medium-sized,TGTGCCAGCTCACCGGGGACAGGGGTGAACTATGGCTACACCTTC,CASSPGTGVNYGYTF
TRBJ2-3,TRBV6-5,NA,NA,TGTGCCAGCGGAAGAACCCCAGATACGCAGTATTTT,CASGRTPDTQYF
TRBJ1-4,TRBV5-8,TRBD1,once,TGTGCCAGCAGCACCACCGGGACAGGGAATGAAAAACTGTTTTTT,CASSTTGTGNEKLFF
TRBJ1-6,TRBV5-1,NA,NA,TGCGCCAGCAGCTTGGGACAAACAAACTCTTCACCCCTCCACTTT,CASSLGQTNSSPLHF
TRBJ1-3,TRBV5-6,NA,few,TGTGCCAGCAGCTTGTACGCAGGGCTTTCTGGAAACACCATATATTTT,CASSLYAGLSGNTIYF
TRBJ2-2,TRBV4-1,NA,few,TGCGCCAGCAGCCAAGATGCCAGGGTAGGGAACACCGGGGAGCTGTTTTTT,CASSQDARVGNTGELFF
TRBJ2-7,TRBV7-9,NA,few,TGTGCCAGCAGCTCGGGACTCTACGAGCAGTACTTC,CASSSGLYEQYF
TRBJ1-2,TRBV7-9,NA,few,TGTGCCAGCAGCTTAGGAGGGACGGTGTATGGCTACACCTTC,CASSLGGTVYGYTF
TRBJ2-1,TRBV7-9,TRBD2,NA,TGTGCCAGCAGTGTAACAGGAGCCGTTGGGGGGGGTAATGAGCAGTTCTTC,CASSVTGAVGGGNEQFF
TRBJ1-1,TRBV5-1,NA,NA,TGCGCCAGCAGCCTCGCTCCCGTCGGGACGAACACTGAAGCTTTCTTT,CASSLAPVGTNTEAFF
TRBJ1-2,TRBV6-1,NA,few,TGTGCCAGCAGCCGCGTGAGAGGGATCAACTATGGCTACACCTTC,CASSRVRGINYGYTF
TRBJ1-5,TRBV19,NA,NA,TGTGCCAGTAGTCCCATTAGGGCTCAGCCCCAGCATTTT,CASSPIRAQPQHF
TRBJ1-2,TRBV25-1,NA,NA,TGTGCCAGCAGTGGGATCAGGGGAAACTATGGCTACACCTTC,CASSGIRGNYGYTF
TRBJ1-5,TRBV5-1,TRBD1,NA,TGCGCCAGCAGCGCTCGGACAGGGACTCAGCCCCAGCATTTT,CASSARTGTQPQHF
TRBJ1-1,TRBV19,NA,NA,TGTGCCAGTAGTTCGGAGGGGGGTTTTTCTGAAGCTTTCTTT,CASSSEGGFSEAFF
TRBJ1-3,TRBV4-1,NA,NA,TGCGCCAGCAGCCTACCCACGGGACGGATGAGTCGAATCTCTGGAAACACCATATATTTT,CASSLPTGRMSRISGNTIYF